These T cell receptor beta chains were read from a single sample in a study of beta chain features in type 1 diabetes. Sequencing was performed with immunoSEQ multiplex PCR; in TCRdb, only in-frame clones are kept and a portion is missing. The data hold roughly 450,000 clones, with over 10% observed a single time. Sequenced input: naive CD4+ T cells from blood. The source of these receptors is a woman younger than 35 in good health. Both conserved end residues are part of each CDR3. The D gene is left open where the match is weak. Size values are once, few and many counts, or a class for expanded clones, and some rows have none.

clone size,J gene,V gene,D gene,CDR3 DNA,CDR3 protein
few,TRBJ1-2,TRBV6-1,-,TGTGCCAGCAGTGACAGGCGTTGGGGCTATGGCTACACCTTC,CASSDRRWGYGYTF
-,TRBJ2-3,TRBV4-2,-,TGTGCCAGCAGCCCCGTCGCTAGCAGCACAGATACGCAGTATTTT,CASSPVASSTDTQYF
few,TRBJ1-1,TRBV29-1,-,TGCAGCTCGGCAGGGCCCAACACTGAAGCTTTCTTT,CSSAGPNTEAFF
-,TRBJ1-1,TRBV4-1,TRBD1,TGCGCCAGCAGCCAAGGGACAGGGTCGCGAGCTTTCTTT,CASSQGTGSRAFF
-,TRBJ2-1,TRBV9,TRBD2,TGTGCCAGCAGCGCGACTAGCTTCGCGCAGTTCTTC,CASSATSFAQFF
few,TRBJ2-5,TRBV21-1,-,TGTGCCAGCAGCAAAGCCGCCAGGTCGGGAGGAGAGACCCAGTACTTC,CASSKAARSGGETQYF
-,TRBJ2-1,TRBV5-1,-,TGCGCCAGCAGTTGGCTAGCAGCGGGCAATGAGCAGTTCTTC,CASSWLAAGNEQFF
few,TRBJ2-1,TRBV18,TRBD1,TGTGCCAGCTCACCGCGGACAGGAGACTACAATGAGCAGTTCTTC,CASSPRTGDYNEQFF
few,TRBJ2-3,TRBV28,-,TGTGCCAGCAGTCCCACCGCAGATACGCAGTATTTT,CASSPTADTQYF
few,TRBJ2-5,TRBV7-2,TRBD2,TGTGCCAGCAGCTTAGCGCGGTCGATGGCGGGGGGGCGAAAGACCCAGTACTTC,CASSLARSMAGGRKTQYF
few,TRBJ1-4,TRBV25-1,TRBD1,TGTGCCAGCAGTGCCCCCGGGACAGGGGATGAAAAACTGTTTTTT,CASSAPGTGDEKLFF
few,TRBJ1-5,TRBV19,-,TGTGCCAGTAGTACAGGATTCATCAGACCCCAGCATTTT,CASSTGFIRPQHF
-,TRBJ2-1,TRBV7-9,-,TGTGCCAGCAGCTTCAGGCAAATTGTCAGCGGGTACAATGAGCAGTTCTTC,CASSFRQIVSGYNEQFF
-,TRBJ2-6,TRBV7-2,-,TGTGCCAGCAGCTGGGAGAGCTCTGGGGCCAACGTCCTGACTTTC,CASSWESSGANVLTF
few,TRBJ2-3,TRBV27,-,TGTGCCAGCAAAGGCCCAGGCCCGCAGTATTTT,CASKGPGPQYF
few,TRBJ2-7,TRBV30,-,TGTGCCTGGAGTCCCCTCTGGGGGTGGTACGAGCAGTACTTC,CAWSPLWGWYEQYF
-,TRBJ1-5,TRBV10-3,-,TGTGCCATCAGGGATACAGGGATCGCCAATCAGCCCCAGCATTTT,CAIRDTGIANQPQHF
-,TRBJ2-2,TRBV30,-,TGTGCCTGGAGTGTAGACCACTGGGGCAGGGCGAAACCTTCGAGCACCGGGGAGCTGTTTTTT,CAWSVDHWGRAKPSSTGELFF
-,TRBJ2-7,TRBV7-6,TRBD1,TGTGCCAGCAGCCGGGACAGAGCCTACGAGCAGTACTTC,CASSRDRAYEQYF
-,TRBJ1-5,TRBV19,-,TGTGCCAGCACCTTGGGACGGTTCGATCAGCCCCAGCATTTT,CASTLGRFDQPQHF
-,TRBJ1-4,TRBV19,-,TGTGCCAGTAGTAATTCCAAGGATGAAAAACTGTTTTTT,CASSNSKDEKLFF
few,TRBJ2-3,TRBV4-1,TRBD2,TGCGCCAGCAGCCCGACCCGACTGGGCGGGGGGGCTTATGGCACAGATACGCAGTATTTT,CASSPTRLGGGAYGTDTQYF
few,TRBJ2-5,TRBV11-2,-,TGTGCCAGAAGGTATACCCAGTACTTC,CARRYTQYF
-,TRBJ1-5,TRBV28,TRBD1,TGTGCCAGCAGTCCTCGACGGACAGGGACCCTTTTT,CASSPRRTGTLF
-,TRBJ1-1,TRBV29-1,-,TGCAGCGTCGTTCGGAACACTGAAGCTTTCTTT,CSVVRNTEAFF
few,TRBJ1-6,TRBV5-4,TRBD1,TGTGCCAGCAGTACCAGACAGGGAGGATTATCACCCCTCCACTTT,CASSTRQGGLSPLHF
few,TRBJ2-3,TRBV5-1,-,TGCGCCAGCAGCTTGGACCATCAGTCTACGCAGTATTTT,CASSLDHQSTQYF
-,TRBJ1-1,TRBV6-1,-,TGTGCCAGCAGTGGGCAGGGAAGGACTGAAGCTTTCTTT,CASSGQGRTEAFF
few,TRBJ2-3,TRBV13,-,TGTGCCAGCAGCTTAGCCAGGGAAAACACAGATACGCAGTATTTT,CASSLARENTDTQYF
few,TRBJ1-1,TRBV2,-,TGTGCCAGCAGAAAGCTGGACAGCTGGGGGGCTGAAGCTTTCTTT,CASRKLDSWGAEAFF
-,TRBJ2-5,TRBV5-4,-,TGTGCCAGCAGCTTTGACAGCAAAGAGACCCAGTACTTC,CASSFDSKETQYF
-,TRBJ2-3,TRBV29-1,-,TGCAGCGTTAATGAGGGGCCAGATACGCAGTATTTT,CSVNEGPDTQYF
-,TRBJ2-5,TRBV7-2,-,TGTGCCAGCAGCTTAGACGGACGTACGGGGACCCAGTACTTC,CASSLDGRTGTQYF
few,TRBJ1-5,TRBV29-1,-,TGCAGCGTTGGCCTAGGACCTTTTCAGCCCCAGCATTTT,CSVGLGPFQPQHF
few,TRBJ2-2,TRBV14,TRBD1,TGTGCCAGCAGCCTAAACAGGGGGCTCGGGGAGCTGTTTTTT,CASSLNRGLGELFF
-,TRBJ2-5,TRBV5-1,-,TGCGCCAGCAGCTTGGAGCCAGGGCAAGAGACCCAGTACTTC,CASSLEPGQETQYF
few,TRBJ2-3,TRBV28,-,TGTGCCAGCAGGGACTTCGGAAGCACAGATACGCAGTATTTT,CASRDFGSTDTQYF
-,TRBJ1-3,TRBV7-9,-,TGTGCCAGCACGCCCCCGGGGATTTTTGCTGGAAACACCATATATTTT,CASTPPGIFAGNTIYF
few,TRBJ1-4,TRBV7-2,-,TGTGCCAGCAGCTTAGACAGACAGAAACTGTTTTTT,CASSLDRQKLFF
few,TRBJ2-1,TRBV5-1,-,TGCGCCAGCAGCTTGGAGTTGGTGGGGAATGAGCAGTTCTTC,CASSLELVGNEQFF
-,TRBJ1-1,TRBV18,TRBD1,TGTGCCAGCTCACCAAAGCGGGACAGGGGCACTGAAGCTTTCTTT,CASSPKRDRGTEAFF
-,TRBJ2-2,TRBV4-1,-,TGCGCCAGCAGCCTAACAGGGAACACCGGGGAGCTGTTTTTT,CASSLTGNTGELFF
-,TRBJ2-1,TRBV4-2,-,TGTGCCAGCAGCCATCCCACTACGGGGTACCATGAGCAGTTCTTC,CASSHPTTGYHEQFF
-,TRBJ2-1,TRBV7-7,TRBD2,TGTGCTAGCAGCGAAACTAGCGGGATTTACAATGAGCAGTTCTTC,CASSETSGIYNEQFF
-,TRBJ2-4,TRBV27,-,TGTGCCAGCAGTTCCGTCGGGGCCGGGAACATTCAGTACTTC,CASSSVGAGNIQYF
-,TRBJ2-7,TRBV7-2,-,TGTGCCAGCAGCTTTGCCGGCACCTCCTACGAGCAGTACTTC,CASSFAGTSYEQYF
-,TRBJ1-4,TRBV25-1,TRBD1,TGTGCCAGCAGTTACCGGACAGGTAGTAATGAAAAACTGTTTTTT,CASSYRTGSNEKLFF
-,TRBJ1-2,TRBV18,-,TGTGCCAGCTCACTTGGACAGACAAACTATGGCTACACCTTC,CASSLGQTNYGYTF
-,TRBJ2-2,TRBV15,-,TGTGCCACCAGCAGACCCGGGTCCAACACCGGGGAGCTGTTTTTT,CATSRPGSNTGELFF
-,TRBJ2-5,TRBV5-1,TRBD2,TGCGCCAGCAGCGCAACTAGCGGACAAGAGACCCAGTACTTC,CASSATSGQETQYF
-,TRBJ2-1,TRBV6-5,-,TGTGCCAGCAGAGGCCTCGGGGTCAATGAGCAGTTCTTC,CASRGLGVNEQFF
few,TRBJ1-1,TRBV14,-,TGTGCCAGCAGCCGGCACCTAGGCCCTGAAGCTTTCTTT,CASSRHLGPEAFF
-,TRBJ2-2,TRBV5-1,-,TGCGCCAGCAGCTTGGCGACGGGTCGCACCGGGGAGCTGTTTTTT,CASSLATGRTGELFF
few,TRBJ2-1,TRBV7-9,-,TGTGCCAGCAGCTTAGCGAAGGCGGATGAGCAGTTCTTC,CASSLAKADEQFF
few,TRBJ2-7,TRBV5-1,-,TGCGCCAGCAGGGGATCCGACGGGGAGTCCTACGAGCAGTACTTC,CASRGSDGESYEQYF
few,TRBJ1-1,TRBV28,-,TGTGCCAGCAGTTTAGGTCGTCGGTTTAGGGCTTTCTTT,CASSLGRRFRAFF
few,TRBJ2-5,TRBV27,-,TGTGCCAGCATGACGAATGGGGGGGAGACCCAGTACTTC,CASMTNGGETQYF
few,TRBJ1-6,TRBV18,TRBD1,TGTGCCAGCTCACGGGACAGGGTCAATTCACCCCTCCACTTT,CASSRDRVNSPLHF
-,TRBJ1-2,TRBV18,TRBD1,TGTGCCAGCTCACCACTCCGGGACAGGTATCTGTATGGCTACACCTTC,CASSPLRDRYLYGYTF
few,TRBJ1-3,TRBV29-1,-,TGCAGCGTCCTCGGGGGGAACACCATATATTTT,CSVLGGNTIYF